A selection of T cell receptor beta chains follows, all from one sample in a study of shared clonotypes between healthy human individuals. Profiling relied on immunoSEQ multiplex PCR, and the TCRdb table lists in-frame clones only, not all of them. The sample carries some 450,000 clones, 70% to 80% recorded once. What was sequenced was PBMCs. The receptors originated from a woman between 40 and 50 years old in good health. Some clones in this sample may be carry-over from other donors' samples. CDR3s leave out the opening cysteine and the closing phenylalanine or tryptophan.

J	length	V	CDR3
TRBJ2-7	14	TRBV9	ASSVDPSGGSYEQY
TRBJ2-3	12	TRBV30	AWSVGTEADTQY
TRBJ2-1	13	TRBV7-6	ASSLGPTSGRGGF
TRBJ1-2	13	TRBV27	ASSLLSQPSYGYT
TRBJ2-7	13	TRBV4-1	ASSRLAGGPGEQY
TRBJ1-2	13	TRBV6-6	ASSSRQGSNYGYT
TRBJ1-5	13	TRBV19	ASTPRGYSNQPQH
TRBJ1-1	12	TRBV4-2	ASSQIREDTEAF
TRBJ2-7	12	TRBV18	ASSPYGETYEQY
TRBJ1-5	11	TRBV19	ASSLNGPSPSH
TRBJ2-3	12	TRBV5-1	ASQTSGDTDTQY
TRBJ1-5	13	TRBV4-2	ASSQDVGLGQPQH
TRBJ2-1	14	TRBV28	ASSFWTSGRGGEQF
TRBJ2-1	12	TRBV5-6	ASSPPPGANEQF
TRBJ2-7	11	TRBV28	ASSLGRTYEQY
TRBJ2-5	12	TRBV18	ASSPPRGQETQY
TRBJ2-7	12	TRBV28	ASSVGQTRYEQY
TRBJ1-1	12	TRBV9	ASSVGDRNTEAF
TRBJ2-1	13	TRBV5-5	ASSLGAGPYNEQF
TRBJ1-5	13	TRBV28	ASNIQGGRNQPQH
TRBJ2-1	13	TRBV6-1	ASRTGDTGRNEQF
TRBJ1-1	14	TRBV28	ASSPIKGQGGTEAF
TRBJ2-5	11	TRBV29-1	SVAWRSQETQY
TRBJ2-3	15	TRBV5-1	ASSLFSGRAGTDTQY
TRBJ2-1	13	TRBV7-9	ASSRGQGSYNEQF
TRBJ2-5	11	TRBV29-1	SVLYTSAETQY
TRBJ1-1	11	TRBV7-9	ASSLQTNTEAF
TRBJ2-7	12	TRBV5-8	ASSNRAGGYEQY